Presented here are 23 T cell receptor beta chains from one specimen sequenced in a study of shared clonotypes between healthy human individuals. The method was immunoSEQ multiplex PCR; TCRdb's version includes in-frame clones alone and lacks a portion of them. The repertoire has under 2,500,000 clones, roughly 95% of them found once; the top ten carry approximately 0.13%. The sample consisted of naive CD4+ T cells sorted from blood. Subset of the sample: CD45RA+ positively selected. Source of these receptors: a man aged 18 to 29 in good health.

In DNA, the CDR3 is TGTGCCAGCAGTGAACAGGGTCCCACTAACTATGGCTACACCTTC. Its translation is CASSEQGPTNYGYTF. This rearrangement joins TRBV6-1 to TRBJ1-2; maybe TRBD1 (5 bases). The CDR3 extends over 15 amino acids. Deletions cut 2 bases from V and 0 bases from J, with 10 bases between. CDR1 is MNHNS, CDR2 SASEGT, per germline.

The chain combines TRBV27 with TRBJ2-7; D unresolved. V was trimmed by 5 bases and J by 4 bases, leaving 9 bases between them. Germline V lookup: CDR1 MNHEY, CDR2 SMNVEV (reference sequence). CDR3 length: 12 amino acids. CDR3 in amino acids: CASSPDGYEQYF. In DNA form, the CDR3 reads TGTGCCAGCAGTCCCGACGGTTACGAGCAGTACTTC.

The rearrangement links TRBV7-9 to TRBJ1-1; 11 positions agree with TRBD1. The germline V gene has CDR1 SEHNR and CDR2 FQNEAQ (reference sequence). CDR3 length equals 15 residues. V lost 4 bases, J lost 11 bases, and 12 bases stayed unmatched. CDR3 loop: CASSWTGGETGPAFF. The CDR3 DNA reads TGTGCCAGCAGCTGGACAGGGGGCGAGACGGGGCCCGCTTTCTTT.

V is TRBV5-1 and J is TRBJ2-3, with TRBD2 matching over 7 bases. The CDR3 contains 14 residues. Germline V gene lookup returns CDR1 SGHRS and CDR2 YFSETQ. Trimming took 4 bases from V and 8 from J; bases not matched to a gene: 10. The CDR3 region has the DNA TGCGCCAGCAGCGGACTAGGGGAGGTTGGTACGCAGTATTTT. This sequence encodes CASSGLGEVGTQYF. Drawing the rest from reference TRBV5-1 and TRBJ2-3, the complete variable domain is KAGVTQTPRYLIKTRGQQVTLSCSPISGHRSVSWYQQTPGQGLQFLFEYFSETQRNKGNFPGRFSGRQFSNSRSEMNVSTLELGDSALYLCASSGLGEVGTQYFGPGTRLTVL.

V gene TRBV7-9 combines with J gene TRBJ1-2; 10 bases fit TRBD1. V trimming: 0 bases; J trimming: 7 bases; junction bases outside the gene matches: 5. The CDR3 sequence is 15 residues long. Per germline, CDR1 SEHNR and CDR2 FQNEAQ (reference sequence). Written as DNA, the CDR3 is TGTGCCAGCAGCTTAGCTTGGGACAGGGGAATTGGCTACACCTTC. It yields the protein CASSLAWDRGIGYTF.

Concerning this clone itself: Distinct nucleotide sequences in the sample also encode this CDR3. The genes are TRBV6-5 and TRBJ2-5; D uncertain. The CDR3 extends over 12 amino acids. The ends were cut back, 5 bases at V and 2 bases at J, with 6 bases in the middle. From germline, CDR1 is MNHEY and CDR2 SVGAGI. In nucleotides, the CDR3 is TGTGCCAGCAGTCGCCAGCAAGAGACCCAGTACTTC. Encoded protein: CASSRQQETQYF.

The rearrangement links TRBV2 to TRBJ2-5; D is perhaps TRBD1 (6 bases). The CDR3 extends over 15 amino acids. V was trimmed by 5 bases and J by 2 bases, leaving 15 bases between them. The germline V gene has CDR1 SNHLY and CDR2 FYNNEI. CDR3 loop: CASSPFRGHQETQYF. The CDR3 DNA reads TGTGCCAGCAGTCCCTTCAGGGGCCATCAAGAGACCCAGTACTTC.

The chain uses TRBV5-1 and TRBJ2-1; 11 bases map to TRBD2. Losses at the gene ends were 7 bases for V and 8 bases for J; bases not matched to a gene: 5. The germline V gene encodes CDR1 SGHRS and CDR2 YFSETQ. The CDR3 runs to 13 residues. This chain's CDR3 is CASGTSGDYEQFF. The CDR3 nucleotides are TGCGCCAGCGGGACTAGCGGCGACTATGAGCAGTTCTTC.

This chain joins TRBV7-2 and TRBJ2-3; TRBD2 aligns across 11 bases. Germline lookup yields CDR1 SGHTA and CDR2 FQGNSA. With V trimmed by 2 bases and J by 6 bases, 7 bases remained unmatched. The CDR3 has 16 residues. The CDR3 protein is CASSLLAGGSGDTQYF. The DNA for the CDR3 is TGTGCCAGCAGCTTACTAGCGGGAGGCTCGGGGGATACGCAGTATTTT.

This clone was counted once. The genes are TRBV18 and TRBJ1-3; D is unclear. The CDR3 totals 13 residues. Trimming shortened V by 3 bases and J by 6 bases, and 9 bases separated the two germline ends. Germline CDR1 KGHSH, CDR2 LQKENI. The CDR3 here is CASSPYTENTIYF. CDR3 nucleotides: TGTGCCAGCTCACCGTACACGGAAAACACCATATATTTT.

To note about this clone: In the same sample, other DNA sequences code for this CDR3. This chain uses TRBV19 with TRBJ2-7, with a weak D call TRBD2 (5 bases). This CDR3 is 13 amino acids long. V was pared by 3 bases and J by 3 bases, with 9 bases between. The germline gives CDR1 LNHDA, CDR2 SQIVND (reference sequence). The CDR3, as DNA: TGTGCCAGTAGTATCGAGGGTGGCTACGAGCAGTACTTC. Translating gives CASSIEGGYEQYF. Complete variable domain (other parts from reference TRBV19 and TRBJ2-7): DGGITQSPKYLFRKEGQNVTLSCEQNLNHDAMYWYRQDPGQGLRLIYYSQIVNDFQKGDIAEGYSVSREKKESFPLTVTSAQKNPTAFYLCASSIEGGYEQYFGPGTRLTVT.

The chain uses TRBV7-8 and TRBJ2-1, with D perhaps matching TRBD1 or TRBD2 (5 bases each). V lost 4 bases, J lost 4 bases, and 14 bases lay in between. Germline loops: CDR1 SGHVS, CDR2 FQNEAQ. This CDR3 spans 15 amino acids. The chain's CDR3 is CASSSGPHAYNEQFF. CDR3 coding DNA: TGTGCCAGCAGCTCGGGACCGCATGCTTACAATGAGCAGTTCTTC.

Written as DNA, the CDR3 is TGCGCCAGCAGCAAGGACGCAGGGATGAGGTATACGCAGTATTTT. Amino acid sequence: CASSKDAGMRYTQYF. V and J are TRBV5-1 and TRBJ2-3; TRBD1 might be the D (5 bases). This CDR3 region has 15 residues. Germline values: CDR1 SGHRS, CDR2 YFSETQ. V lost 4 bases and J lost 7, with 19 bases in between.

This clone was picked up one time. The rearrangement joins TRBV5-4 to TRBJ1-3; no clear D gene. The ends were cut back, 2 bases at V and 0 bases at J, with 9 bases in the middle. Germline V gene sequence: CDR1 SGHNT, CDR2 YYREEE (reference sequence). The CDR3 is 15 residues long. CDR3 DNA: TGTGCCAGCAGCTTAGACGCCTTCTCTGGAAACACCATATATTTT. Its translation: CASSLDAFSGNTIYF.

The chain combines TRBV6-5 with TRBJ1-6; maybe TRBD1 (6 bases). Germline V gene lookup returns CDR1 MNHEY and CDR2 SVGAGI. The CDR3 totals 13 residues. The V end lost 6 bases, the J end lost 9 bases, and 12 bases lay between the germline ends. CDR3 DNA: TGTGCCAGCAGAACTGGGGGGCCTTCACCCCTCCACTTT. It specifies CASRTGGPSPLHF.

The chain's CDR3 is CASSQVSGMDTQYF. DNA for the CDR3: TGCGCCAGCAGCCAAGTATCGGGAATGGATACGCAGTATTTT. The chain joins TRBV4-3 to TRBJ2-3; a weak D match, TRBD2 (5 bases). CDR3 length: 14 residues. From germline, CDR1 is LGHNA and CDR2 YSLEER. Trimming removed 1 base from V and 6 bases from J, with 11 bases in between.

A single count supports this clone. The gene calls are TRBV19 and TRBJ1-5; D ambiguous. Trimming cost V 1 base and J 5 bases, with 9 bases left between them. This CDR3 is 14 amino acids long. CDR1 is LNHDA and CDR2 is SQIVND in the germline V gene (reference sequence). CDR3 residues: CASSIGLGDQPQHF. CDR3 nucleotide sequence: TGTGCCAGTAGTATAGGGTTGGGAGATCAGCCCCAGCATTTT. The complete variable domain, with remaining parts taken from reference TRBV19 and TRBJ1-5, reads DGGITQSPKYLFRKEGQNVTLSCEQNLNHDAMYWYRQDPGQGLRLIYYSQIVNDFQKGDIAEGYSVSREKKESFPLTVTSAQKNPTAFYLCASSIGLGDQPQHFGDGTRLSIL.

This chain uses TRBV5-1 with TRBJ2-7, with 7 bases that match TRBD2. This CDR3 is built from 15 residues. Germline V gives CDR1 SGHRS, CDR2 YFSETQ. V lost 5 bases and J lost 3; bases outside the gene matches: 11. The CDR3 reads CASRFNPSGNYEQYF. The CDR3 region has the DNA TGCGCCAGCAGATTCAACCCTAGCGGAAACTACGAGCAGTACTTC. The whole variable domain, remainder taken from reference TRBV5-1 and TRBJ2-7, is KAGVTQTPRYLIKTRGQQVTLSCSPISGHRSVSWYQQTPGQGLQFLFEYFSETQRNKGNFPGRFSGRQFSNSRSEMNVSTLELGDSALYLCASRFNPSGNYEQYFGPGTRLTVT.

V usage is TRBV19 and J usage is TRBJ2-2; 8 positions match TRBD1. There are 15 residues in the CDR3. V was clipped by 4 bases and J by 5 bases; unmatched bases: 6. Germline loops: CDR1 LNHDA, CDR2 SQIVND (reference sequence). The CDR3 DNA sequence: TGTGCCAGTAGTACAATGGACAGGGCTACCGGGGAGCTGTTTTTT. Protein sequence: CASSTMDRATGELFF.

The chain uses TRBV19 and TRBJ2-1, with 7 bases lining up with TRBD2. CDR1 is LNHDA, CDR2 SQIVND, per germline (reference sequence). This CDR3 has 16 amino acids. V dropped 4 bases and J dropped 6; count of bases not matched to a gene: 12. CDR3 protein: CASSTRLGTTLNEQFF. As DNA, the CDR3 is TGTGCCAGTAGTACCCGGCTCGGGACTACCCTCAATGAGCAGTTCTTC.

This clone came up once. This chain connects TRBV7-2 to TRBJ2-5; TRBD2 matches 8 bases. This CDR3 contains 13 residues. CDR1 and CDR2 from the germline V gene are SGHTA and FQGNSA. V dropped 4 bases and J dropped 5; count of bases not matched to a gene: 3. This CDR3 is CASSYGRAETQYF. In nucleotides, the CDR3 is TGTGCCAGCAGCTACGGGAGGGCGGAGACCCAGTACTTC.

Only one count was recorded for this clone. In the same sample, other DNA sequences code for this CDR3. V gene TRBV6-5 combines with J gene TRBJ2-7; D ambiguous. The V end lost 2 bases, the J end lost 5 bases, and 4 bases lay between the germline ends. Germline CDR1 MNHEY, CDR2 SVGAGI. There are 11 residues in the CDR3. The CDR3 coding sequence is TGTGCCAGCAGTTACGGGCACGAGCAGTACTTC. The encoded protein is CASSYGHEQYF.

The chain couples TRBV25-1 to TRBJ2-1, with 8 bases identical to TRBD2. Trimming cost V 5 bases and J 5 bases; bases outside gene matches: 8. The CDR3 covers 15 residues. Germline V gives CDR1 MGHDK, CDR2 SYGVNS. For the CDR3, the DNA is TGTGCCAGCAGTAGTAGCGGGAAAAGACACAATGAGCAGTTCTTC. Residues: CASSSSGKRHNEQFF.